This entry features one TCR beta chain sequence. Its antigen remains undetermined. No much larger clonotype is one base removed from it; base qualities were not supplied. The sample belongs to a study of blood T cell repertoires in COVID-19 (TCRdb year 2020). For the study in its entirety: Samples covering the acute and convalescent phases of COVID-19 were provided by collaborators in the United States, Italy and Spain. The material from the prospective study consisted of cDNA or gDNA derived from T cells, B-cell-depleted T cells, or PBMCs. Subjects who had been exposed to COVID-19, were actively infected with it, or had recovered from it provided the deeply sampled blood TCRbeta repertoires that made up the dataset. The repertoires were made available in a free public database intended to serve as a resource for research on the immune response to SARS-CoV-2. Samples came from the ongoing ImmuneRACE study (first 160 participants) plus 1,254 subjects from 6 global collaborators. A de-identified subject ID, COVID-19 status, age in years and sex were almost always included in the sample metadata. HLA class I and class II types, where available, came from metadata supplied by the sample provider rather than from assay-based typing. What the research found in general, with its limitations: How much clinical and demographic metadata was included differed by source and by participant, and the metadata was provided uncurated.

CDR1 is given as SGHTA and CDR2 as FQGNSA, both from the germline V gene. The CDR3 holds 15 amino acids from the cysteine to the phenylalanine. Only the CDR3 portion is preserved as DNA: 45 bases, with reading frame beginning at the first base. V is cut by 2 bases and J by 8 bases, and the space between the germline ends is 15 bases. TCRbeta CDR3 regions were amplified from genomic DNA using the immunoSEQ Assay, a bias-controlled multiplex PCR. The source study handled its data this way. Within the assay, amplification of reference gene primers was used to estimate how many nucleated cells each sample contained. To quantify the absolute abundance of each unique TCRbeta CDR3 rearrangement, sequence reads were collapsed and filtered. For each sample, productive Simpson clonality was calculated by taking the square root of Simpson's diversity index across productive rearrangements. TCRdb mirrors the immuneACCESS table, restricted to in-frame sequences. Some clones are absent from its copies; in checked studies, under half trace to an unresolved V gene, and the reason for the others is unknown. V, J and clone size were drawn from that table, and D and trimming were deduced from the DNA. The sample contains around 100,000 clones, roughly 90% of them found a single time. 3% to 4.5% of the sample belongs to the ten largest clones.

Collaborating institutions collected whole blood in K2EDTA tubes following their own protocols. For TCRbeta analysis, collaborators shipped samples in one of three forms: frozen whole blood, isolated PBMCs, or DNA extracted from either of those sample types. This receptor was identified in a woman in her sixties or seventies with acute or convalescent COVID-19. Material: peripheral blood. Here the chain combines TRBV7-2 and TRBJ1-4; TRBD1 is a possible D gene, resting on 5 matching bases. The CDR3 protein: CASSLSSSGGEKLFF. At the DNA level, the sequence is TGTGCCAGCAGCTTATCGAGCTCCGGGGGGGAAAAACTGTTTTTT.